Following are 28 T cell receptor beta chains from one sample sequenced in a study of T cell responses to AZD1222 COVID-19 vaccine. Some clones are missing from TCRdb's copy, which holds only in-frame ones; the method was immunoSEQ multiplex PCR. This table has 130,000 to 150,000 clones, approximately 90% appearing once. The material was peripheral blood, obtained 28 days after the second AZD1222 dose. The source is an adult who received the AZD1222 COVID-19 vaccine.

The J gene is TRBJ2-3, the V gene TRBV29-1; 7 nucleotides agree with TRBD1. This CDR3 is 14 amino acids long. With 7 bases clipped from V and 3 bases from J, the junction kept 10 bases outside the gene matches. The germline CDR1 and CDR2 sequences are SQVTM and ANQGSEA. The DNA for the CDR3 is TGCAGCGCCCTCGGGACAGCAAAGACAGATACGCAGTATTTT. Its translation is CSALGTAKTDTQYF.

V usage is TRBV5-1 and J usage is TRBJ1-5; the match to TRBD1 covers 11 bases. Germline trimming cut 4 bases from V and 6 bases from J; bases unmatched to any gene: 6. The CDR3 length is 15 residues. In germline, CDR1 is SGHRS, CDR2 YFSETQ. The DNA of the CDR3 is TGCGCCAGCAGCCGGAGCGGGACAGGGGGTCAGCCCCAGCATTTT. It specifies CASSRSGTGGQPQHF.

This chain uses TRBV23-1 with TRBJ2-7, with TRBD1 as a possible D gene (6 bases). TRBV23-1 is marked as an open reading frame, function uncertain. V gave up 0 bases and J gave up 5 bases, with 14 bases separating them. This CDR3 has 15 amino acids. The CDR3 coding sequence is TGCGCCAGCAGTCAATCGCTACAGGGTTGGGACGAGCAGTACTTC. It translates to CASSQSLQGWDEQYF.

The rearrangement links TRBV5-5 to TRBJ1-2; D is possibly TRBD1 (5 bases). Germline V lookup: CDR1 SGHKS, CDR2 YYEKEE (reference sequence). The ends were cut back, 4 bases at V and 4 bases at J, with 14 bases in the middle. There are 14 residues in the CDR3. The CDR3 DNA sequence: TGTGCCAGCAGCCCCGTTGACAGCCCCTATGGCTACACCTTC. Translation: CASSPVDSPYGYTF. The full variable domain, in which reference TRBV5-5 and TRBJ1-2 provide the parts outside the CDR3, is DAGVTQSPTHLIKTRGQQVTLRCSPISGHKSVSWYQQVLGQGPQFIFQYYEKEERGRGNFPDRFSARQFPNYSSELNVNALLLGDSALYLCASSPVDSPYGYTFGSGTRLTVV.

Here the CDR3 reads CASSVGSQYGYTF. CDR3 coding DNA: TGTGCCAGCAGTGTGGGCAGCCAGTATGGCTACACCTTC. The genes are TRBV2 and TRBJ1-2; no firm D call. The V and J ends lost 4 bases and 5 bases respectively, with 11 bases between them. Germline V gene sequence: CDR1 SNHLY, CDR2 FYNNEI. The CDR3 totals 13 residues.

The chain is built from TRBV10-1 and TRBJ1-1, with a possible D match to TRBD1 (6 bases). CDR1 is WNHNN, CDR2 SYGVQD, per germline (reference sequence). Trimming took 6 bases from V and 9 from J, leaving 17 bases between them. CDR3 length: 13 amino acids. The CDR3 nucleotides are TGCGCCAGCAGCTGGACAGATAAGTCCCAAGCTTTCTTT. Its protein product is CASSWTDKSQAFF.

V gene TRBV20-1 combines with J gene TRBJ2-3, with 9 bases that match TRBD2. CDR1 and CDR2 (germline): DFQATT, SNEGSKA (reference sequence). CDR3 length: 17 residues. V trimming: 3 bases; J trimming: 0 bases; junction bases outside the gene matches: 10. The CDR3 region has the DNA TGCAGTGCTAGTATGGCTAGCGGGGTAGGGAGCACAGATACGCAGTATTTT. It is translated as CSASMASGVGSTDTQYF.

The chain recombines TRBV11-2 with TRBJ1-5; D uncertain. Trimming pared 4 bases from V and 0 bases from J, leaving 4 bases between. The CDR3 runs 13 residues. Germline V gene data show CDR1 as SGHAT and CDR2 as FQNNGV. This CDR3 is CASSSYSNQPQHF. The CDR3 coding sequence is TGTGCCAGCAGCTCGTATAGCAATCAGCCCCAGCATTTT. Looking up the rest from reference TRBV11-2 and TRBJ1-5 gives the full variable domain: EAGVAQSPRYKIIEKRQSVAFWCNPISGHATLYWYQQILGQGPKLLIQFQNNGVVDDSQLPKDRFSAERLKGVDSTLKIQPAKLEDSAVYLCASSSYSNQPQHFGDGTRLSIL.

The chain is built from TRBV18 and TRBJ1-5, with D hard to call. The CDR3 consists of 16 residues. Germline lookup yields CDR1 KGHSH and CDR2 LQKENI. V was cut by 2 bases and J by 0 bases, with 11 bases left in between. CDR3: CASSPAGGSSNQPQHF. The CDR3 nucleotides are TGTGCCAGCTCACCAGCAGGTGGGTCTAGCAATCAGCCCCAGCATTTT.

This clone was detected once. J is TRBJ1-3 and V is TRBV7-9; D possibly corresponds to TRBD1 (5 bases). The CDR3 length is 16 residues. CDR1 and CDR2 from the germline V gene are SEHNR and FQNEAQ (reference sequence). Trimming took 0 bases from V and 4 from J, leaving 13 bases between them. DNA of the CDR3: TGTGCCAGCAGCTTAGCTGGTCCTGGGGCCGGAAACACCATATATTTT. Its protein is CASSLAGPGAGNTIYF.

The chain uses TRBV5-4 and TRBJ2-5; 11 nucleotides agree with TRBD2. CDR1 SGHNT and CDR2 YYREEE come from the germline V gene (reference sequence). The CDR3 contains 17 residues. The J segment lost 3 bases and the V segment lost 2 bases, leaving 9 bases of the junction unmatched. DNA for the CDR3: TGTGCCAGCAGCTTTCGACTAGCGGGAAGGGGAAAAGAGACCCAGTACTTC. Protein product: CASSFRLAGRGKETQYF.

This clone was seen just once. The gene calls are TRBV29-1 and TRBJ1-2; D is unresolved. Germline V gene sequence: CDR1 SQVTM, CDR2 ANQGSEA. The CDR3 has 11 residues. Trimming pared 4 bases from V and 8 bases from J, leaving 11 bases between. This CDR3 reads CSVGWGRGYTF. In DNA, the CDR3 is TGCAGCGTTGGCTGGGGTAGGGGCTACACCTTC.

The CDR3 protein is CASSPGLAGLTFF. CDR3 nucleotides: TGTGCCAGCAGCCCAGGGCTGGCGGGCCTGACTTTCTTT. V gene TRBV7-3 combines with J gene TRBJ1-1, with a weak D call TRBD1 (5 bases). The CDR3 spans 13 residues. Germline lookup yields CDR1 SGHTA and CDR2 FQGTGA. V gave up 5 bases and J gave up 12 bases, with 19 bases separating them.

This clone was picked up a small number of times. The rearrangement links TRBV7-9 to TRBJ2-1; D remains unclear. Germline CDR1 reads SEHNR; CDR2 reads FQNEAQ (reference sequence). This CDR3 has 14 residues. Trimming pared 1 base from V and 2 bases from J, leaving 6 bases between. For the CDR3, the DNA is TGTGCCAGCAGCTTAGAACTCGCCTACAATGAGCAGTTCTTC. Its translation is CASSLELAYNEQFF.

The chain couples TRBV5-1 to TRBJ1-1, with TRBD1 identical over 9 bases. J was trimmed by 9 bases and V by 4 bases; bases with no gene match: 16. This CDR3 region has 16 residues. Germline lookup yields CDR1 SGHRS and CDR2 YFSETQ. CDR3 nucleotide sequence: TGCGCCAGCAGCACAGGAACCGGGACAGGGAGAGTGAAAGCTTTCTTT. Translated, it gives CASSTGTGTGRVKAFF.

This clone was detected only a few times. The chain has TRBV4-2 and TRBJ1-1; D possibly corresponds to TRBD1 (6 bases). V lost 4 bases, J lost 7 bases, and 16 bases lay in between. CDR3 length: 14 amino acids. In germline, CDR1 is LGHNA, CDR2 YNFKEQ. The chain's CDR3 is CASSPAGGRDEAFF. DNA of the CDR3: TGTGCCAGCAGCCCTGCGGGGGGGCGGGATGAAGCTTTCTTT.

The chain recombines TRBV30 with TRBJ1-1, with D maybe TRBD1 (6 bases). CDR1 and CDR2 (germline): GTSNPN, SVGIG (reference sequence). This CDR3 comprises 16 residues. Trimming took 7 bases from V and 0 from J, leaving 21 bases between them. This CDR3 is CASTLGQGTMNTEAFF. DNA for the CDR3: TGTGCCTCTACCCTCGGGCAGGGGACAATGAACACTGAAGCTTTCTTT.

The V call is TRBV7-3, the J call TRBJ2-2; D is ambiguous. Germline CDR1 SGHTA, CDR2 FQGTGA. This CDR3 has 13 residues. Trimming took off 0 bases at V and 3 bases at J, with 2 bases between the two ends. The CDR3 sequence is CASSLTYTGELFF. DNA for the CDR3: TGTGCCAGCAGCTTAACGTACACCGGGGAGCTGTTTTTT.

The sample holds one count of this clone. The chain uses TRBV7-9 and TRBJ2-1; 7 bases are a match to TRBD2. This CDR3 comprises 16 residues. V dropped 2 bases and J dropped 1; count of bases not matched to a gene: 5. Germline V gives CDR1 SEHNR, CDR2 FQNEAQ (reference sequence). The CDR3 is CASSLTAGVSYNEQFF. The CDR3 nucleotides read TGTGCCAGCAGCTTAACGGCGGGAGTTTCCTACAATGAGCAGTTCTTC.

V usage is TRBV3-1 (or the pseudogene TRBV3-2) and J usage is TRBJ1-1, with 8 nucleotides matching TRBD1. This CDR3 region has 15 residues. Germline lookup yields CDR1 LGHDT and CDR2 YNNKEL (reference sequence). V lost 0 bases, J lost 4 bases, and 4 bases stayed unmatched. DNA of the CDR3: TGTGCCAGCAGCCAAGAAATGACAGGGGTCACTGAAGCTTTCTTT. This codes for CASSQEMTGVTEAFF.

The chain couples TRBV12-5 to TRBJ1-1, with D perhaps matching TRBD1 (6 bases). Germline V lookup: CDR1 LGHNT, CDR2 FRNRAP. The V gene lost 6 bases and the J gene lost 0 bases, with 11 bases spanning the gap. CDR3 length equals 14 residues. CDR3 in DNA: TGTGCTAGTGGGGGGACAAGTTTGAACACTGAAGCTTTCTTT. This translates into CASGGTSLNTEAFF.

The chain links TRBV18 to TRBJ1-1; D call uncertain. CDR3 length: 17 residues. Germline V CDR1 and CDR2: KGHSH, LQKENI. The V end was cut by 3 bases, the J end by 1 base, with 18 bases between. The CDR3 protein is CASSPRPTLEENTEAFF. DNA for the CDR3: TGTGCCAGCTCACCTCGTCCGACACTTGAGGAGAACACTGAAGCTTTCTTT.

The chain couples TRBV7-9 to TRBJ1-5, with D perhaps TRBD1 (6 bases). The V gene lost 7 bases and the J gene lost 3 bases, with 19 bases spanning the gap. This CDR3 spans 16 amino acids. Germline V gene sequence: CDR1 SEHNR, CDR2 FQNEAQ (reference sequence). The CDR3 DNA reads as TGTGCCAGCATCCCCCAAGAGGACAGTCTCAATCAGCCCCAGCATTTT. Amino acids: CASIPQEDSLNQPQHF. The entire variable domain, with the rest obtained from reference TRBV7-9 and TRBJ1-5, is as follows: DTGVSQNPRHKITKRGQNVTFRCDPISEHNRLYWYRQTLGQGPEFLTYFQNEAQLEKSRLLSDRFSAERPKGSFSTLEIQRTEQGDSAMYLCASIPQEDSLNQPQHFGDGTRLSIL.

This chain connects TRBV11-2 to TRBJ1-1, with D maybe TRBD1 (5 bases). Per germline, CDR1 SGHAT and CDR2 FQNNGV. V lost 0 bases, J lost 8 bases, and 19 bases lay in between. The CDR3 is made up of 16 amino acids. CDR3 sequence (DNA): TGTGCCAGCAGCTTAGATCGGGGGACTCGTAGGACCGAAGCTTTCTTT. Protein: CASSLDRGTRRTEAFF. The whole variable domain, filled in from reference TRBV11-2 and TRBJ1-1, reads EAGVAQSPRYKIIEKRQSVAFWCNPISGHATLYWYQQILGQGPKLLIQFQNNGVVDDSQLPKDRFSAERLKGVDSTLKIQPAKLEDSAVYLCASSLDRGTRRTEAFFGQGTRLTVV.

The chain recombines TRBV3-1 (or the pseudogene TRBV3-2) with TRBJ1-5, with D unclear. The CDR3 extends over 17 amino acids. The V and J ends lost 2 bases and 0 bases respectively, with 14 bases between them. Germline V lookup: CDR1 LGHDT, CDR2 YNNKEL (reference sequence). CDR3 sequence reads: CASSQTLTPYSNQPQHF. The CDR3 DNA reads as TGTGCCAGCAGCCAAACCCTGACACCTTATAGCAATCAGCCCCAGCATTTT.

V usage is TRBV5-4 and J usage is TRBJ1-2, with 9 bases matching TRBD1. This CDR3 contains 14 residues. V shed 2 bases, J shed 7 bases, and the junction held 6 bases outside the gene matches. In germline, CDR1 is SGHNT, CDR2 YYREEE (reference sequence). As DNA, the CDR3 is TGTGCCAGCAGCTTACCGGGACAGGGATTTGGCTACACCTTC. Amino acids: CASSLPGQGFGYTF.

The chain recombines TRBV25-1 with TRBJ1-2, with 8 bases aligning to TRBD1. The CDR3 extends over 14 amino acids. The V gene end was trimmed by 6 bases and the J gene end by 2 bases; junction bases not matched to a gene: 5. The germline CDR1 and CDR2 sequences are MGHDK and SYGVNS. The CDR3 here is CASRGTGANYGYTF. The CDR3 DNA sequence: TGTGCCAGCAGGGGGACAGGCGCCAACTATGGCTACACCTTC.

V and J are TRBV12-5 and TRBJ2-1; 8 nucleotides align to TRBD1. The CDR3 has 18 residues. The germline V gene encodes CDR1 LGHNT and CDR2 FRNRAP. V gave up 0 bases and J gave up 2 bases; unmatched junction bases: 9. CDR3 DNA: TGTGCTAGTGGTTTGGTACTGGAGGACAGGGTCACCTACAATGAGCAGTTCTTC. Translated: CASGLVLEDRVTYNEQFF.